This T cell receptor beta chain was identified during a study of molecular identifiers for immune sequencing clone quantification. Researchers sorted naive CD8 T cells as cells that were CD8+CD4-CCR7+CD45RA+. This CDR3 contains 17 residues. Germline values: CDR1 MNHEY, CDR2 SMNVEV (reference sequence). Trimming at V came to 3 bases and at J to 1 base, leaving 6 bases not matched to a gene. MiXCR, applied by TCRdb to the PCR reads, yields one record per CDR3 protein. The sample holds about 640,000 distinct CDR3 sequences, about 20% seen once. Specimen: naive CD8+ T cells from blood, with Jurkat cell RNA spiked in. As to subset: FACS-sorted CD8+CD4-CCR7+CD45RA+ naive T cells. The V and J genes are TRBV27 and TRBJ2-1, with TRBD2 matching 10 bases. The sequence was collected from a human donor in good health. Some libraries in this study had Jurkat cell RNA spiked in. The CDR3 DNA is TGTGCCAGCAGTTTGTCTAGCGGGAGCTCTTCCTACAATGAGCAGTTCTTC. Its translation is CASSLSSGSSSYNEQFF.